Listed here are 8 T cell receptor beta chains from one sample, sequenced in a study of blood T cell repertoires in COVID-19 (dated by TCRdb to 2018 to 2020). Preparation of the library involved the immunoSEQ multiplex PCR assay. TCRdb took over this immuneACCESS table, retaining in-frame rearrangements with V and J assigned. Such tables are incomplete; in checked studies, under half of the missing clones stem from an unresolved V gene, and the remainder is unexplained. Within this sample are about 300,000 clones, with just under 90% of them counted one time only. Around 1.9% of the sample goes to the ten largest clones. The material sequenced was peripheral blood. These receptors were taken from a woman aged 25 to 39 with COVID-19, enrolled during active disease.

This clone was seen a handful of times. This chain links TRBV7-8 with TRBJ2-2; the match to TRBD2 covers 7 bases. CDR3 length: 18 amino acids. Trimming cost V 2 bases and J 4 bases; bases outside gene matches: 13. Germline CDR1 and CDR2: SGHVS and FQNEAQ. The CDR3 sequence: CASSLNTGGSPVTGELFF. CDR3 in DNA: TGTGCCAGCAGCTTAAATACGGGGGGAAGCCCGGTCACCGGGGAGCTGTTTTTT.

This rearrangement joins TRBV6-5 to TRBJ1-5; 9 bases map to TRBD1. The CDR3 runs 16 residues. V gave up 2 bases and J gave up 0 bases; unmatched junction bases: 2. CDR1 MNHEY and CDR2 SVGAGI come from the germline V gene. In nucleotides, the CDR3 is TGTGCCAGCAGTTACGCGACAGGGGGTAGCAATCAGCCCCAGCATTTT. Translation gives CASSYATGGSNQPQHF.

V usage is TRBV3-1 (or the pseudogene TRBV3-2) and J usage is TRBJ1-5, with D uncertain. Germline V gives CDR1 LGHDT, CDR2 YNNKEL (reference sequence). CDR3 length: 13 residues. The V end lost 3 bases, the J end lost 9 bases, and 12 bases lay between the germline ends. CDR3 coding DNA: TGTGCCAGCAGCCACCCGGGCGCGGGGCCCCAGCATTTT. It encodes CASSHPGAGPQHF.

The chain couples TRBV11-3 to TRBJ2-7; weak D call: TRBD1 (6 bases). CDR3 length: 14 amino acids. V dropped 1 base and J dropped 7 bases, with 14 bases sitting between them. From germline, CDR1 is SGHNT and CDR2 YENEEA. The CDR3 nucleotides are TGTGCCAGCAGCTTAGCCTTGGGGACAAATGAGCAGTACTTC. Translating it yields CASSLALGTNEQYF.

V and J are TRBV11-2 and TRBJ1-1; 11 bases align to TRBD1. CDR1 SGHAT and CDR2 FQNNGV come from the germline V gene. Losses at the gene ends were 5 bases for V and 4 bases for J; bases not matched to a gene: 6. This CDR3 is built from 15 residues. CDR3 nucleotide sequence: TGTGCCAGCAGCCCGGCCGGGACAGGGGGCACTGAAGCTTTCTTT. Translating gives CASSPAGTGGTEAFF.

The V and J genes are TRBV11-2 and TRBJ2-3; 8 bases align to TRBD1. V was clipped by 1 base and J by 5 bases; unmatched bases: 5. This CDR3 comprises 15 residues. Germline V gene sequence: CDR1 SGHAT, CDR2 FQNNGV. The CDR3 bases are TGTGCCAGCAGCTTAGTAGGACAGGGACGAGATACGCAGTATTTT. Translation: CASSLVGQGRDTQYF.

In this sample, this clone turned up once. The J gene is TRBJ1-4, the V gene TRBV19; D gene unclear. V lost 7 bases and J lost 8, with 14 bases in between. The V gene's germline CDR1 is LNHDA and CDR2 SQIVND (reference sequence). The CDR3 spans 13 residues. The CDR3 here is CASNRVRGEKLFF. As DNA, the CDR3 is TGTGCCAGTAACCGGGTTAGAGGCGAAAAACTGTTTTTT.

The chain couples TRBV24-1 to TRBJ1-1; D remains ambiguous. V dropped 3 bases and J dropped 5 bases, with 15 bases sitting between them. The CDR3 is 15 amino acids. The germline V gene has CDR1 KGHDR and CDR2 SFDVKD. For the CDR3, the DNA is TGTGCCACCAGTGATGCCGCTGGTGGAGGTACTGAAGCTTTCTTT. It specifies CATSDAAGGGTEAFF.